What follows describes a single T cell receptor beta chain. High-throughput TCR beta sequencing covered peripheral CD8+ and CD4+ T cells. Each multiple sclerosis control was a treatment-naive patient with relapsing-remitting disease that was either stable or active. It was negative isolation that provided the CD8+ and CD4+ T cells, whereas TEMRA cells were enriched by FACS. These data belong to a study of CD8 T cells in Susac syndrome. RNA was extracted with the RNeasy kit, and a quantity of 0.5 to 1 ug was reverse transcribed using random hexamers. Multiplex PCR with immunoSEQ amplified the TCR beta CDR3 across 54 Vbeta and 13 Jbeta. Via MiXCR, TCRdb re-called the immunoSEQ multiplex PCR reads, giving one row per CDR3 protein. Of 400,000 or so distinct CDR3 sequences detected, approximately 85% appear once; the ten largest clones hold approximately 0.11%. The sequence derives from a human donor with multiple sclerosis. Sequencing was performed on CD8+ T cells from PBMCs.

The CDR3 region has the DNA TGTGCCACCAGCGGGGGGACAGTAAAAAACATTCAGTACTTC. Its translation is CATSGGTVKNIQYF. The V and J genes are TRBV15 and TRBJ2-4, with D possibly being TRBD1 (7 bases). Deletions cut 5 bases from V and 4 bases from J, with 12 bases between. The CDR3 has 14 residues. CDR1 and CDR2 from the germline V gene are LNHNV and YYDKDF (reference sequence).